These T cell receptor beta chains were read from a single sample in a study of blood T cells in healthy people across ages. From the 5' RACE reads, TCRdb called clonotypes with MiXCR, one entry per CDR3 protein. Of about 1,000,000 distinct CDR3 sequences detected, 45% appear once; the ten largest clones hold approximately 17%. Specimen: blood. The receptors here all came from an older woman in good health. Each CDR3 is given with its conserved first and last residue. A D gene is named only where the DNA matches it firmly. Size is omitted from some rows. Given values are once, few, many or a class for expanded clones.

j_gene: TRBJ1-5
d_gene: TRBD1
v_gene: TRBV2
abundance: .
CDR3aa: CASRDRGGQPQHF
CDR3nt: TGTGCCAGCAGAGACAGGGGCGGTCAGCCCCAGCATTTT

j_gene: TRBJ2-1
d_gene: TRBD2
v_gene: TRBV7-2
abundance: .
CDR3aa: CASSLTSSVKNEQFF
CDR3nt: TGTGCCAGCAGCTTGACTAGCTCTGTCAAGAATGAGCAGTTCTTC

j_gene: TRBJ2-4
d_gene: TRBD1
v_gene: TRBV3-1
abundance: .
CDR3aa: CASSHAVGQGAMWDIQYF
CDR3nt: TGTGCCAGCAGCCATGCCGTCGGACAGGGGGCGATGTGGGACATTCAGTACTTC

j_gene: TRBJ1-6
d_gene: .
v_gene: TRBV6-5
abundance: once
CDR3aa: CASSPDSFYNSPLHF
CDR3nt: TGTGCCAGCAGTCCGGACAGCTTCTATAATTCACCCCTCCACTTT

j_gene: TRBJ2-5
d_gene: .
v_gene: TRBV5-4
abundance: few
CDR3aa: CASSWVGKETQYF
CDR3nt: TGTGCCAGCAGCTGGGTAGGGAAAGAGACCCAGTACTTC

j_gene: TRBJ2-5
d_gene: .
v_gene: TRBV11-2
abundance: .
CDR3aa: CASSFTPSQETQYF
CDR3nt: TGTGCCAGCAGCTTTACTCCTTCTCAAGAGACCCAGTACTTC

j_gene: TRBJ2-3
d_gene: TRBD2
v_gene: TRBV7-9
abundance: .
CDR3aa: CASSSKHPGLESRTDTQYF
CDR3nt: TGTGCCAGCAGCTCAAAACATCCGGGACTAGAATCCCGAACAGATACGCAGTATTTT

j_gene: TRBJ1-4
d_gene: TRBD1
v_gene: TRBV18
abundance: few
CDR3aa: CASSPTGRDEKLFF
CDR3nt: TGTGCCAGCTCACCGACAGGGAGGGATGAAAAACTGTTTTTT

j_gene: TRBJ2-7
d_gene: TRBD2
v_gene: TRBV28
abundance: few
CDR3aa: CASKYLTSGRYEQYF
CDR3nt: TGTGCCAGCAAGTATCTGACTAGCGGGAGATACGAGCAGTACTTC

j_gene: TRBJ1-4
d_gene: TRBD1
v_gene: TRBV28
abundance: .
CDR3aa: CASSSGGSNEKLFF
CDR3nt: TGTGCCAGCAGTTCAGGGGGCAGTAATGAAAAACTGTTTTTT

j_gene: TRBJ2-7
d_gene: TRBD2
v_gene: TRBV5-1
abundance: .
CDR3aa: CASSLVAGLANSYNEQYF
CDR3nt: TGCGCCAGCAGCTTGGTGGCCGGACTAGCGAACTCCTACAATGAGCAGTACTTC

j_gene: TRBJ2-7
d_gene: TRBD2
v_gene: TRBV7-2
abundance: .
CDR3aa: CASSLESGAGVHEQYF
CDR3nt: TGTGCCAGCAGCTTAGAATCGGGAGCGGGGGTCCACGAGCAGTACTTC

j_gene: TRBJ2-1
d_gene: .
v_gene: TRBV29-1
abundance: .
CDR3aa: CSVLGRTVYNEQFF
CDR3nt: TGCAGCGTTCTGGGAAGGACAGTTTACAATGAGCAGTTCTTC

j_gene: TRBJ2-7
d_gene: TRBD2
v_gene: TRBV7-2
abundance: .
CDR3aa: CASSFLRTSGSVHEQYF
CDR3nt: TGTGCCAGCAGCTTCCTACGAACTAGCGGGAGTGTCCACGAGCAGTACTTC

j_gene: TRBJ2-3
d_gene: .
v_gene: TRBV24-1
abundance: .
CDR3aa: CATSGVGSTDTQYF
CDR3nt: TGTGCCACCAGTGGGGTGGGAAGCACAGATACGCAGTATTTT

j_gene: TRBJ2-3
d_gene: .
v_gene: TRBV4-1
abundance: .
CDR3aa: CASSQRGALGGTDTQYF
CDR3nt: TGCGCCAGCAGCCAAAGGGGGGCTCTTGGTGGCACAGATACGCAGTATTTT

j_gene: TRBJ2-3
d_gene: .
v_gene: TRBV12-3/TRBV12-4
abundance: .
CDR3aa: CASSLETGRADAQYF
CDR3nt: TGTGCCAGCAGTTTAGAGACAGGGAGGGCAGATGCGCAGTATTTT

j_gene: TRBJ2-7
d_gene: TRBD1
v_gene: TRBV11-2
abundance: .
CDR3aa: CASSRGQYEQYF
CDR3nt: TGTGCCAGCAGCCGGGGACAGTACGAGCAGTACTTC

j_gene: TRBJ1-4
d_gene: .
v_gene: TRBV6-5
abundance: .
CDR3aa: CASSYSRPGAKEKLFF
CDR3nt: TGTGCCAGCAGTTACTCGAGGCCGGGGGCGAAGGAAAAACTGTTTTTT

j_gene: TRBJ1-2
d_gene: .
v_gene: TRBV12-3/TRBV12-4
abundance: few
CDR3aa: CASSVGLAGGYTF
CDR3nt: TGTGCCAGCAGCGTCGGATTAGCTGGGGGCTACACCTTC

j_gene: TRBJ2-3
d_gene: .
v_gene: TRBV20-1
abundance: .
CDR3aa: CSAGWGTDTQYF
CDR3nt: TGTAGTGCCGGATGGGGCACAGATACGCAGTATTTT

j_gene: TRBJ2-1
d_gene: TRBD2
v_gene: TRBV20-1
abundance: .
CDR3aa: CSAREGTSFHEQFF
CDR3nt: TGCAGTGCTAGAGAGGGGACTAGTTTCCATGAGCAGTTCTTC

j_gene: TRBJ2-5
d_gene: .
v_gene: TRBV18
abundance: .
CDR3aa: CASSPLPGLGETQYF
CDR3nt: TGTGCCAGCTCACCACTTCCGGGGCTAGGAGAGACCCAGTACTTC

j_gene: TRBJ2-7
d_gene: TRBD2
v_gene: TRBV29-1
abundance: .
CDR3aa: CSVLDGRIYEQYF
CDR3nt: TGCAGCGTTCTAGACGGGAGGATCTACGAGCAGTACTTC

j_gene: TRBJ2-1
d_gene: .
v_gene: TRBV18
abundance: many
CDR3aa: CASSPPGNEQFF
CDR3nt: TGTGCCAGCTCACCTCCAGGCAATGAGCAGTTCTTC

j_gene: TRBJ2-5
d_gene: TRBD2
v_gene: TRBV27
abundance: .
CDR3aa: CASSSGLAQTQYF
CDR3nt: TGTGCCAGCAGTTCCGGACTAGCACAGACCCAGTACTTC

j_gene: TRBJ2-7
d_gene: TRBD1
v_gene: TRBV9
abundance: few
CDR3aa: CASSVAPGQGLVEQYF
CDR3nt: TGTGCCAGCAGCGTAGCTCCGGGACAGGGTTTAGTCGAGCAGTACTTC

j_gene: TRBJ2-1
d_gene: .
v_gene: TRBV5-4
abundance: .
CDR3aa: CASSLVSPSNEQFF
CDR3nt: TGTGCCAGCAGCTTGGTGTCTCCTTCCAATGAGCAGTTCTTC

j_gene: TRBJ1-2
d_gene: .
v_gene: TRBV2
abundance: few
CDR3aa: CASPGVQGPNYGYTF
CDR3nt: TGTGCCAGCCCTGGGGTTCAGGGACCTAACTATGGCTACACCTTC

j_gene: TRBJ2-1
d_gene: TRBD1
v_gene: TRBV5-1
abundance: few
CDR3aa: CASSHGQGNYNEQFF
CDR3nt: TGCGCCAGCAGCCATGGACAGGGAAACTACAATGAGCAGTTCTTC

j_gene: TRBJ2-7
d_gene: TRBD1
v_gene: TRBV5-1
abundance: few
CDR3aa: CASEVGTGEAYEQYF
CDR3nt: TGCGCCAGCGAGGTTGGGACAGGTGAAGCCTACGAGCAGTACTTC

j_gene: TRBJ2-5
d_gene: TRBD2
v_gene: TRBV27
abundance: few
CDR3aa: CASSLLAGDVQETQYF
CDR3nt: TGTGCCAGCAGTTTACTAGCGGGAGACGTACAAGAGACCCAGTACTTC

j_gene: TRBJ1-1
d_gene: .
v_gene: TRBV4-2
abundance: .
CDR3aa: CASSQERSSTEAFF
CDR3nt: TGTGCCAGCAGCCAAGAAAGGAGTAGCACTGAAGCTTTCTTT

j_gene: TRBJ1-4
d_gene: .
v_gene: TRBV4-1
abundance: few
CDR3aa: CASSQERGVGDEKLFF
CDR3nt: TGCGCCAGCAGCCAAGAACGGGGCGTTGGGGATGAAAAACTGTTTTTT

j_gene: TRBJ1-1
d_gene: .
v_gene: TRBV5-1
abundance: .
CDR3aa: CASSLLIGGASEAFF
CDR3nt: TGCGCCAGCAGCTTGTTAATAGGGGGGGCAAGTGAAGCTTTCTTT

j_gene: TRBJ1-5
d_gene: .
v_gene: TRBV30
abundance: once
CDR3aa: CAWSTQRGVGNQPQHF
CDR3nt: TGTGCCTGGAGTACCCAACGGGGTGTGGGCAATCAGCCCCAGCATTTT

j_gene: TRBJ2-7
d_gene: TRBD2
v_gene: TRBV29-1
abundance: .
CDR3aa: CSVRTSGSTVSEQYF
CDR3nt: TGCAGCGTTCGGACTAGCGGGAGTACTGTCAGTGAGCAGTACTTC

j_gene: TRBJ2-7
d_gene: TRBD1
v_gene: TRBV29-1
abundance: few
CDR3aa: CSVYGTGVGEEQYF
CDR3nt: TGCAGCGTTTACGGGACAGGGGTTGGGGAAGAGCAGTACTTC

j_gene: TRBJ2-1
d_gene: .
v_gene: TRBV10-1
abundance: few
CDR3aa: CASSEPGGSHGQFF
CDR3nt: TGCGCCAGCAGTGAGCCCGGAGGTTCTCATGGGCAGTTCTTC

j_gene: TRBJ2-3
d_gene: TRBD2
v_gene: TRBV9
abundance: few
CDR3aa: CASSVDGGRADTQYF
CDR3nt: TGTGCCAGCAGCGTAGATGGCGGGAGAGCAGATACGCAGTATTTT

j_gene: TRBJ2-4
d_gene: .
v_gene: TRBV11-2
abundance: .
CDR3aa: CASSLTGARIQYF
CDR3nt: TGTGCCAGCAGCTTAACTGGGGCCCGCATTCAGTACTTC

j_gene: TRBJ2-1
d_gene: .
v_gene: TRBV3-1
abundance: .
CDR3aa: CASSQGGFYNEQFF
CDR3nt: TGTGCCAGCAGCCAAGGGGGGTTTTACAATGAGCAGTTCTTC

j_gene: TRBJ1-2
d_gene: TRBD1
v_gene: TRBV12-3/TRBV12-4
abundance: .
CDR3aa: CASSPYPGGDHYGYTF
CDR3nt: TGTGCCAGCAGCCCGTACCCAGGGGGAGATCACTATGGCTACACCTTC

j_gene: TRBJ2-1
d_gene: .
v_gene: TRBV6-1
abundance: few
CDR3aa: CASSGTRFPLVEQFF
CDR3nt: TGTGCCAGCAGTGGGACTCGCTTTCCCCTTGTTGAGCAGTTCTTC

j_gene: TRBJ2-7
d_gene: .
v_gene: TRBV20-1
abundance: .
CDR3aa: CSAGWRIPNYEQYF
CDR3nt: TGCAGTGCTGGCTGGAGGATCCCGAACTACGAGCAGTACTTC

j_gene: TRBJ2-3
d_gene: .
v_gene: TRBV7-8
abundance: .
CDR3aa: CASSLALGLGATTDTQYF
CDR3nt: TGTGCCAGCAGCTTAGCCCTGGGACTCGGCGCCACCACAGATACGCAGTATTTT

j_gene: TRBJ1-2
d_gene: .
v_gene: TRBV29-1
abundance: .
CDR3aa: CSVDSRVSGTMGYTF
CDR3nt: TGCAGCGTTGATTCCCGGGTTAGCGGCACAATGGGCTACACCTTC

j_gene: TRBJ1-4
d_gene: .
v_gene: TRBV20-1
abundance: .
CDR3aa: CSASSGRGGSNYEKLFF
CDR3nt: TGCAGTGCTAGTTCTGGGAGAGGCGGTTCTAATTATGAAAAACTGTTTTTT

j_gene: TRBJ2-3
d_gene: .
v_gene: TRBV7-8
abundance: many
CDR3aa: CASSLIGGPTSTDTQYF
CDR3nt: TGTGCCAGCAGCTTAATCGGGGGACCTACTAGCACAGATACGCAGTATTTT

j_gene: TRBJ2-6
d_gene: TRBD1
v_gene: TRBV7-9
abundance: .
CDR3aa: CASSSPGQGAGANVLTF
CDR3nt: TGTGCCAGCAGCTCACCGGGACAGGGGGCTGGGGCCAACGTCCTGACTTTC